The rows below give T cell receptor beta chains drawn from one sample of a study of OX40 agonist ivuxolimab in advanced cancers. Measured with immunoSEQ multiplex PCR; TCRdb has only the in-frame clones, and not every one. The repertoire consists of 30,000 or so clones, with roughly three quarters occurring once and the leading ten covering roughly 15%. Source: CD4+ or CD8+ T cells sorted from blood, taken in a trial of the OX40 agonist ivuxolimab. Receptor source: an adult with an advanced solid tumor such as melanoma, head and neck, liver or kidney cancer. Each CDR3 is given with its conserved first and last residue. The D gene is left open where the match is weak. Clone size is shown for a subset of rows, as once, few, many or a class of expanded clone.

NA NA TRBJ1-6 TRBV7-6 CASSSRTDNSPLHF TGTGCCAGCAGCTCCCGGACCGATAATTCACCCCTCCACTTT
TRBD1 NA TRBJ2-7 TRBV6-6 CASSYLGQRNEQYF TGTGCCAGCAGTTACTTGGGACAGCGTAACGAGCAGTACTTC
NA NA TRBJ1-5 TRBV27 CASSQQEGSLPQHF TGTGCCAGCAGCCAACAGGAGGGGAGTCTGCCCCAGCATTTT
NA NA TRBJ2-5 TRBV5-1 CASSRTGTETQYF TGCGCCAGCAGCAGGACTGGTACAGAGACCCAGTACTTC
NA NA TRBJ2-4 TRBV29-1 CSVVSGVENIQYF TGCAGCGTTGTCTCGGGGGTGGAAAACATTCAGTACTTC
TRBD1 medium-sized TRBJ2-7 TRBV7-9 CASSTGTAYVQYF TGTGCCAGCAGCACGGGGACAGCGTACGTGCAGTACTTC
NA once TRBJ2-3 TRBV7-9 CASSLAGNQGDTQYF TGTGCCAGCAGCTTAGCGGGAAACCAGGGGGATACGCAGTATTTT
NA NA TRBJ2-3 TRBV7-2 CASSFSAGSTDTQYF TGTGCCAGCAGCTTCTCAGCGGGTAGCACAGATACGCAGTATTTT
NA NA TRBJ1-5 TRBV2 CASNGNRGNQPQHF TGTGCCAGCAACGGGAACAGGGGCAATCAGCCCCAGCATTTT
TRBD1 NA TRBJ2-5 TRBV6-5 CASSYPDRDWAVAQYF TGTGCCAGCAGTTACCCGGACAGGGATTGGGCAGTGGCCCAGTACTTC
NA few TRBJ1-2 TRBV18 CASSPRTSEGGYTF TGTGCCAGCTCACCTCGGACATCGGAGGGTGGCTACACCTTC
NA NA TRBJ2-7 TRBV2 CAGKPGAPTYEQYF TGTGCCGGTAAGCCAGGGGCACCTACCTACGAGCAGTACTTC
NA NA TRBJ2-1 TRBV7-9 CASSSGDGYNEQFF TGTGCCAGCAGTTCAGGAGACGGTTACAATGAGCAGTTCTTC
NA NA TRBJ2-2 TRBV2 CASRGNRGAGELFF TGTGCCAGCAGGGGAAATCGGGGCGCCGGGGAGCTGTTTTTT
TRBD2 NA TRBJ2-2 TRBV11-2 CASRGLAGVSYTGELFF TGTGCCAGCAGGGGACTAGCGGGAGTTTCCTACACCGGGGAGCTGTTTTTT
TRBD2 NA TRBJ2-3 TRBV30 CAWSALALAGGWDTQYF TGTGCCTGGAGTGCACTAGCCTTAGCGGGGGGATGGGATACGCAGTATTTT
NA NA TRBJ2-3 TRBV5-4 CASSPEAGTTDTQYF TGTGCCAGCAGCCCGGAGGCGGGTACCACAGATACGCAGTATTTT
TRBD1 NA TRBJ2-4 TRBV20-1 CSGTGKNIQYF TGCAGTGGGACAGGGAAAAACATTCAGTACTTC
NA NA TRBJ2-7 TRBV6-1 CASRGRTSYEQYF TGTGCCAGCAGGGGACGGACCTCCTACGAGCAGTACTTC
TRBD2 few TRBJ2-1 TRBV7-9 CASSSSGGSYNEQFF TGTGCCAGCAGCTCGAGCGGGGGGTCCTACAATGAGCAGTTCTTC
TRBD1 NA TRBJ1-2 TRBV6-5 CASSYSGSRGQGGYTF TGTGCCAGCAGTTACTCGGGGTCCAGGGGGCAGGGTGGCTACACCTTC
TRBD1 NA TRBJ2-5 TRBV6-5 CASSYSTGLSRETQYF TGTGCCAGCAGTTACTCGACAGGGCTATCTAGAGAGACCCAGTACTTC
NA NA TRBJ1-1 TRBV6-1 CASIGGAGNTEAFF TGTGCCAGCATTGGGGGCGCTGGGAACACTGAAGCTTTCTTT
NA NA TRBJ1-1 TRBV5-1 CASSFGREAEAFF TGCGCCAGCAGCTTCGGCAGGGAGGCTGAAGCTTTCTTT
NA NA TRBJ1-5 TRBV7-8 CASSFQGRNQPQHF TGTGCCAGCAGCTTCCAGGGGCGCAATCAGCCCCAGCATTTT
NA once TRBJ2-7 TRBV7-2 CASSLRVSYEQYF TGTGCCAGCAGCTTAAGAGTCTCCTACGAGCAGTACTTC
NA NA TRBJ1-1 TRBV21-1 CASRIKVRGSRFNTEAFF TGTGCCAGCAGAATAAAAGTCAGGGGGTCGAGATTCAACACTGAAGCTTTCTTT
TRBD1 NA TRBJ2-3 TRBV28 CASSLRGTGTNTQYF TGTGCCAGCAGTTTACGGGGGACAGGGACGAATACGCAGTATTTT
NA NA TRBJ2-1 TRBV5-1 CASSLGGEGNEQFF TGCGCCAGCAGCTTGGGCGGGGAAGGGAATGAGCAGTTCTTC
TRBD2 NA TRBJ2-7 TRBV11-2 CASSPSGGLREQYF TGTGCCAGCAGCCCTAGCGGGGGGCTTCGCGAGCAGTACTTC
NA NA TRBJ1-2 TRBV5-6 CASQRGVDGYTF TGTGCCTCTCAGAGAGGTGTCGATGGCTACACCTTC
TRBD2 NA TRBJ2-5 TRBV15 CATSRGGTSRLLAETQYF TGTGCCACCAGCAGAGGGGGGACTAGCCGCCTTCTGGCGGAGACCCAGTACTTC
NA NA TRBJ1-1 TRBV6-1 CASSEGNTEAFF TGTGCCAGCAGTGAAGGGAACACTGAAGCTTTCTTT
TRBD2 NA TRBJ2-3 TRBV19 CASSNRTSNKDTQYF TGTGCCAGTAGTAACAGGACTAGCAACAAAGATACGCAGTATTTT
NA NA TRBJ1-6 TRBV7-8 CASSLAGRGQYNSPLHF TGTGCCAGCAGCTTAGCGGGTAGGGGACAATATAATTCACCCCTCCACTTT
TRBD2 NA TRBJ2-7 TRBV7-2 CASSLVASGGDYEQYF TGTGCCAGCAGCTTAGTAGCGAGCGGGGGGGACTACGAGCAGTACTTC
NA NA TRBJ2-3 TRBV7-2 CASSTDSEGTQYF TGTGCCAGCAGCACCGATAGTGAAGGCACGCAGTATTTT
NA NA TRBJ1-1 TRBV7-6 CASRTGNTEAFF TGTGCCAGCCGAACGGGTAACACTGAAGCTTTCTTT
NA NA TRBJ2-3 TRBV27 CASSLYPWDTQYF TGTGCCAGCAGTTTATACCCCTGGGATACGCAGTATTTT
TRBD1 NA TRBJ2-1 TRBV7-2 CASGAGGVEQFF TGTGCCAGCGGGGCAGGGGGCGTGGAGCAGTTCTTC
NA NA TRBJ2-7 TRBV18 CASSPPSRSYEQYF TGTGCCAGCTCACCACCGTCCCGGTCCTACGAGCAGTACTTC
NA medium-sized TRBJ1-5 TRBV7-4 CASSARIGNLGPQPQHF TGTGCCAGCAGCGCCAGAATCGGGAATCTAGGACCTCAGCCCCAGCATTTT
TRBD1 NA TRBJ1-1 TRBV7-9 CASSLVQGARTEAFF TGTGCCAGCAGCTTAGTACAGGGGGCGCGCACTGAAGCTTTCTTT
NA NA TRBJ2-4 TRBV10-3 CAISSGSAKNIQYF TGTGCCATCAGCTCCGGGAGCGCCAAAAACATTCAGTACTTC
NA NA TRBJ1-4 TRBV7-8 CASSGRVVEKLFF TGTGCCAGCAGCGGCAGGGTCGTTGAAAAACTGTTTTTT